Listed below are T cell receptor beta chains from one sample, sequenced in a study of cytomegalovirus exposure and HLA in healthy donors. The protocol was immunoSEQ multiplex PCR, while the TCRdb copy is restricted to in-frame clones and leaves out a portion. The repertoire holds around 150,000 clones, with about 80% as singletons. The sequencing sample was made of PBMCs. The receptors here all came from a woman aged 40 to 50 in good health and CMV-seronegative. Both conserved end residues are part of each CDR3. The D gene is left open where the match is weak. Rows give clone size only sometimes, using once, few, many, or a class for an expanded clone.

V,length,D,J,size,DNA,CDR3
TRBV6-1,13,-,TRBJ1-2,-,TGTGCCAGCGAGCTAGACCTTAACTATGGCTACACCTTC,CASELDLNYGYTF
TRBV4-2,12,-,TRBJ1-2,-,TGTGCCAGCAAACGAGGCGACTATGGCTACACCTTC,CASKRGDYGYTF
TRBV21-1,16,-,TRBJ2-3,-,TGTGCCAGCATTCTGTCACCGGCGGGGGAGGGAGATACGCAGTATTTT,CASILSPAGEGDTQYF
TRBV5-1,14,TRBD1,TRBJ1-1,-,TGCGCCAGCAGCAGGGGACAGTCGAACACTGAAGCTTTCTTT,CASSRGQSNTEAFF
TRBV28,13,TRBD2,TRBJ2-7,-,TGTGCCACCTCACTAGCGGGAGGATACGAGCAGTACTTC,CATSLAGGYEQYF
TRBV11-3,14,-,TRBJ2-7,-,TGTGCCAGCAGCCCTTCGGGGACTGAAGGCGAGCAGTACTTC,CASSPSGTEGEQYF
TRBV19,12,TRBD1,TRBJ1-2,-,TGTGCCAGTAGTAGCCAGGGGGATGGCTACACCTTC,CASSSQGDGYTF
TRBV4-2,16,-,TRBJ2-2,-,TGTGCCAGCAGCCTACTCCGGGACTCCTACACCGGGGAGCTGTTTTTT,CASSLLRDSYTGELFF
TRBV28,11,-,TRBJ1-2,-,TGTGCCAGCTCCAACTACTATGGCTACACCTTC,CASSNYYGYTF
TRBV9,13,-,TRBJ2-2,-,TGTGCCAGCAGCTTAAGCGGGACCGGGGAGCTGTTTTTT,CASSLSGTGELFF
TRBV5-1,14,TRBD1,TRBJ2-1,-,TGCGCCAGCAGCTTGTCGGGACAGTACAATGAGCAGTTCTTC,CASSLSGQYNEQFF
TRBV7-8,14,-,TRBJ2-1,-,TGTGCCAGCAGCTTAGGGGCAACAACCAATGAGCAGTTCTTC,CASSLGATTNEQFF
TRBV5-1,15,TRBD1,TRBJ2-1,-,TGCGCCAGCACCCTCCTCGGGACAGCGATCAATGAGCAGTTCTTC,CASTLLGTAINEQFF
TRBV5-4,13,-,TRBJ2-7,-,TGTGCCAGCAGCTTAGCCAACTCTAACGAGCAGTACTTC,CASSLANSNEQYF
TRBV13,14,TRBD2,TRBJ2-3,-,TGTGCCAGCAGCTTACTAGCGGGGGCAGATACGCAGTATTTT,CASSLLAGADTQYF
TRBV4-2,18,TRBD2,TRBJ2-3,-,TGTGCCAGCAGTCCGGGACTAGCGGGAGGGGGGATCACAGATACGCAGTATTTT,CASSPGLAGGGITDTQYF
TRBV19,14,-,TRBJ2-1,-,TGTGCCAGTAGTATCGGGAGCTCCTACAATGAGCAGTTCTTC,CASSIGSSYNEQFF
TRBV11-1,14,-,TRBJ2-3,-,TGTGCCAGCAGCTCCGATCCGGGATCGGATACGCAGTATTTT,CASSSDPGSDTQYF
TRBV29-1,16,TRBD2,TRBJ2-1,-,TGCAGCGTTGGACAAGGAGGTACTAGCGGGACGAATGAGCAGTTCTTC,CSVGQGGTSGTNEQFF
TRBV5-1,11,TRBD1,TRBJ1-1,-,TGCGCCAGCAACGGACAGGGTGAAGCTTTCTTT,CASNGQGEAFF
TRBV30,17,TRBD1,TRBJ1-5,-,TGTGCCTGGAGTCTCACCCTATTGGGACAGAACAATCAGCCCCAGCATTTT,CAWSLTLLGQNNQPQHF
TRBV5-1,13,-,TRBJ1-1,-,TGCGCCAGCAGCTTGCCCTCACTGAGCGAAGCTTTCTTT,CASSLPSLSEAFF
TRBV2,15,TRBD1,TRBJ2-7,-,TGTGCCAGCAGAAGGGACAGGGAGTACTCCTACGAGCAGTACTTC,CASRRDREYSYEQYF
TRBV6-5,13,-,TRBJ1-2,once,TGTGCCATTCGCGGGGGCTCGGGGTATGGCTACACCTTC,CAIRGGSGYGYTF
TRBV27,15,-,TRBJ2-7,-,TGTGCCAGCAGTTTGAGGGCAGTTGACACCTACGAGCAGTACTTC,CASSLRAVDTYEQYF
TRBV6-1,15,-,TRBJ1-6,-,TGTGCCAGCAGTGCTAGTAGCTCCTATAATTCACCCCTCCACTTT,CASSASSSYNSPLHF
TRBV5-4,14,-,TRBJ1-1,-,TGTGCCAGCAGCTTGGGGCTCCCAGGGGCTGAAGCTTTCTTT,CASSLGLPGAEAFF
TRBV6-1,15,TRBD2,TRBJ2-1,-,TGTGCCAGCACCCTGACTAGCGGGACCCAACAACAGCAGTTCTTC,CASTLTSGTQQQQFF
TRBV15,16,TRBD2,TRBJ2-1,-,TGTGCCACCAGCAGAGATAGCGGGAGGGCGGGGAATGAGCAGTTCTTC,CATSRDSGRAGNEQFF
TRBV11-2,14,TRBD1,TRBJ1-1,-,TGTGCCAGCAGCCAAGACAGGGTAAGCACTGAAGCTTTCTTT,CASSQDRVSTEAFF
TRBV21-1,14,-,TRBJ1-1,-,TGTGCCAGCAGCAAAAGGGGGAACCCCACTGAAGCTTTCTTT,CASSKRGNPTEAFF
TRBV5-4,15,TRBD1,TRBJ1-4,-,TGTGCCAGCAGCGCCCGGGACAGAGCTAATGAAAAACTGTTTTTT,CASSARDRANEKLFF
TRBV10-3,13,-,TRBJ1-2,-,TGTGCCATCAGTGAGGGACATAACTATGGCTACACCTTC,CAISEGHNYGYTF
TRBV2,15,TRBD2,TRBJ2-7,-,TGTGCCAGCAGCGCAATTTTAGCGGGAGGGGACGAGCAGTACTTC,CASSAILAGGDEQYF
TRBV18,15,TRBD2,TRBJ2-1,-,TGTGCCAGCTCAACCCGACTAGCGGGGGACAATGAGCAGTTCTTC,CASSTRLAGDNEQFF
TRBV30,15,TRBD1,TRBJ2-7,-,TGTGCCTGGAGTAAAGGGGGCAGAAGCTCCTACGAGCAGTACTTC,CAWSKGGRSSYEQYF
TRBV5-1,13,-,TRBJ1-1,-,TGCGCCAGCAGCTACGACAGGAACACTGAAGCTTTCTTT,CASSYDRNTEAFF
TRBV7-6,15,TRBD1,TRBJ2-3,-,TGTGCCAGCAGCTTTGACAGGGCCGGAACAGATACGCAGTATTTT,CASSFDRAGTDTQYF
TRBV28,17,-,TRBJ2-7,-,TGTGCCAGCAGTTTATACGTGGGGGGAGTCGGGTCCTACGAGCAGTACTTC,CASSLYVGGVGSYEQYF
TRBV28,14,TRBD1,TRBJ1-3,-,TGTGCCAGCACGATCGGGACAGCCGGAAACACCATATATTTT,CASTIGTAGNTIYF
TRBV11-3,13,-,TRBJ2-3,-,TGTGCCAGCAGCACTCGACAGCGCGATACGCAGTATTTT,CASSTRQRDTQYF
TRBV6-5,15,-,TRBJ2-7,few,TGTGCCAGCAGTTACTCGGCGGGGCCTACCTACGAGCAGTACTTC,CASSYSAGPTYEQYF
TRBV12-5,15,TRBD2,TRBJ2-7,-,TGTGCTAGTGGTTCCCATAGCGGGAGATTGGGGGAGCAGTACTTC,CASGSHSGRLGEQYF
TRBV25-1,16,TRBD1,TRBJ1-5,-,TGTGCCGAGGCCGGGACAGGGATTATTAGCAATCAGCCCCAGCATTTT,CAEAGTGIISNQPQHF
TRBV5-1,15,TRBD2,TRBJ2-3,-,TGCGCCAGCAGTTCCGGACTAGCGGAGCAGGATACGCAGTATTTT,CASSSGLAEQDTQYF
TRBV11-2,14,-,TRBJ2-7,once,TGTGCCAGCAGCTTTCAGGGTTCAGCCTACGAGCAGTACTTC,CASSFQGSAYEQYF
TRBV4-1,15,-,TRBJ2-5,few,TGCGCCAGCAGCCAAGGCGGGACAGTTGGAGAGACCCAGTACTTC,CASSQGGTVGETQYF
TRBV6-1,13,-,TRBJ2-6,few,TGTGCCAGCAGTGAATTGGTCCCCGGCGTCCTGACTTTC,CASSELVPGVLTF
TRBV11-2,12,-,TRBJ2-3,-,TGTGCCAGCAGCCCGAGCACAGATACGCAGTATTTT,CASSPSTDTQYF